The 17 T cell receptor beta chains given below trace back to one sample, sequenced in a study of cytomegalovirus exposure and HLA in healthy donors. With 60 Vbeta and 13 Jbeta primers, the PCR was carried out. Here immunoSEQ multiplex PCR was the method, and the copy in TCRdb shows in-frame clones only, minus some. The sample holds fewer than 150,000 clones; about 78% are singletons and the top ten take approximately 8.2%. The sample consisted of PBMCs. Receptor source: a woman in her thirties or forties in good health and CMV-seropositive.

The chain uses TRBV5-4 and TRBJ2-7; 11 bases are shared with TRBD1. Germline CDR1 and CDR2: SGHNT and YYREEE (reference sequence). The CDR3 runs 16 residues. Trimming took 4 bases from V and 4 from J; bases not matched to a gene: 10. The CDR3 is CASSPTAGQGVYEQYF. Written as DNA, the CDR3 is TGTGCCAGCAGCCCCACCGCGGGACAGGGGGTTTACGAGCAGTACTTC. Complete variable domain (other parts from reference TRBV5-4 and TRBJ2-7): ETGVTQSPTHLIKTRGQQVTLRCSSQSGHNTVSWYQQALGQGPQFIFQYYREEENGRGNFPPRFSGLQFPNYSSELNVNALELDDSALYLCASSPTAGQGVYEQYFGPGTRLTVT.

This chain connects TRBV2 to TRBJ2-1; 10 nucleotides align to TRBD1. Trimming at V came to 4 bases and at J to 8 bases, leaving 5 bases not matched to a gene. Germline CDR1 SNHLY, CDR2 FYNNEI. The CDR3 consists of 14 residues. CDR3 coding DNA: TGTGCCAGCAGTGCCGGGACAGGGGCGGATGAGCAGTTCTTC. This sequence encodes CASSAGTGADEQFF.

The gene calls are TRBV6-4 and TRBJ1-2, with 7 nucleotides matching TRBD1. CDR3 length equals 15 residues. The V gene end was trimmed by 3 bases and the J gene end by 4 bases; junction bases not matched to a gene: 8. Germline V gives CDR1 MRHNA, CDR2 SNTAGT. The CDR3 region is CASSDQAGTAYGYTF. As DNA, the CDR3 is TGTGCCAGCAGTGATCAAGCCGGGACAGCCTATGGCTACACCTTC.

The chain employs TRBV7-9 and TRBJ1-5, with D possibly TRBD1 on 5 matching bases. V was clipped by 0 bases and J by 7 bases, with 13 bases between them. Per the germline V gene, CDR1 is SEHNR and CDR2 is FQNEAQ (reference sequence). The CDR3 covers 15 residues. The CDR3 spells CASSLAAGGGQPQHF. The CDR3 bases are TGTGCCAGCAGCTTAGCTGCGGGGGGAGGGCAGCCCCAGCATTTT.

This chain links TRBV27 with TRBJ1-2; D uncertain. Trimming left V 6 bases short and J 8 bases short, with 10 bases between. The CDR3 covers 11 residues. The germline gives CDR1 MNHEY, CDR2 SMNVEV (reference sequence). The CDR3 DNA reads TGTGCCAGCAGGGGAGTAAGAGGCTACACCTTC. Amino acid sequence: CASRGVRGYTF.

Here the CDR3 DNA reads TGCGCCAGCAGCTTAGACTTAAGCTCTGGAAACACCATATATTTT. Translating gives CASSLDLSSGNTIYF. The rearrangement joins TRBV5-1 to TRBJ1-3; D unclear. The CDR3 has 15 residues. Between the trimmed V and J ends, which lost 2 bases and 0 bases, there was a span of 9 bases. Germline V gene lookup returns CDR1 SGHRS and CDR2 YFSETQ.

The CDR3 nucleotides read TGTGCCAGCAGCCACAGGAGAATTAGCTCCTACGAGCAGTACTTC. Protein product: CASSHRRISSYEQYF. The rearrangement uses TRBV7-8 and TRBJ2-7, with a weak D call TRBD1 (5 bases). The CDR3 sequence is 15 residues long. Germline CDR1 SGHVS, CDR2 FQNEAQ. Trimming shortened V by 5 bases and J by 0 bases, and 14 bases separated the two germline ends.

This clone was counted between two and nine times. CDR3 in DNA: TGTGCCAGCAGCTCAACGTCAGTAAACTACGAGCAGTACTTC. Translation: CASSSTSVNYEQYF. The rearrangement joins TRBV7-9 to TRBJ2-7; D uncertain. The ends were cut back, 4 bases at V and 3 bases at J, with 13 bases in the middle. This CDR3 is 14 amino acids long. Germline-derived CDR1 and CDR2 are SEHNR and FQNEAQ (reference sequence).

This clone was counted between two and nine times. DNA of the CDR3: TGTGCCAGCAGTGAAGGGTCTAGCGGGGGGCGTGGAGAGACCCAGTACTTC. This encodes CASSEGSSGGRGETQYF. The gene calls are TRBV2 and TRBJ2-5; the match to TRBD2 covers 11 bases. This CDR3 comprises 17 residues. Germline V gene lookup returns CDR1 SNHLY and CDR2 FYNNEI. V lost 1 base and J lost 4; bases outside the gene matches: 8.

The CDR3 loop is CASSTRSFNEKLFF. The CDR3 DNA reads TGTGCCAGTAGTACCAGAAGTTTTAATGAAAAACTGTTTTTT. The rearrangement links TRBV19 to TRBJ1-4; D is uncertain. The V end was cut by 4 bases, the J end by 4 bases, with 10 bases between. Germline V lookup: CDR1 LNHDA, CDR2 SQIVND (reference sequence). The CDR3 has 14 residues.

The chain combines TRBV7-2 with TRBJ2-5, with 10 bases identical to TRBD2. CDR1 and CDR2 (germline): SGHTA, FQGNSA. The CDR3 spans 15 residues. V lost 3 bases to trimming and J lost 9 bases; unmatched junction nucleotides: 10. The CDR3 sequence is CASSLSGTSDRAQYF. For the CDR3, the DNA is TGTGCCAGCAGCTTGTCCGGGACTAGCGATAGGGCCCAGTACTTC.

This chain connects TRBV6-1 to TRBJ1-5; D is possibly TRBD1 (6 bases). CDR3 length equals 15 residues. The germline V and J ends were trimmed by 2 bases and 1 base, with 9 bases remaining between them. Germline CDR1 is MNHNS and CDR2 is SASEGT. CDR3 DNA sequence: TGTGCCAGCAGTGAACGGGGGGGCAGCAATCAGCCCCAGCATTTT. Translating it yields CASSERGGSNQPQHF.

This chain joins TRBV9 and TRBJ1-4; possibly TRBD1 for D (5 bases). Between the trimmed V and J ends, which lost 4 bases and 4 bases, there was a span of 17 bases. Per germline, CDR1 SGDLS and CDR2 YYNGEE. This CDR3 region has 16 residues. The CDR3 sequence is CASSQSGGGYNEKLFF. The CDR3 nucleotides are TGTGCCAGCAGCCAGTCCGGGGGGGGGTATAATGAAAAACTGTTTTTT.

About this clone itself: Other DNA sequences within the sample encode an identical CDR3. V gene TRBV18 combines with J gene TRBJ1-1; 11 nucleotides align to TRBD1. From germline, CDR1 is KGHSH and CDR2 LQKENI. The length of the CDR3 is 14 residues. Trimming removed 3 bases from V and 4 bases from J; junction bases left unmatched: 1. DNA of the CDR3: TGTGCCAGCTCACCTGGGACAGGGGGCACTGAAGCTTTCTTT. Translation gives CASSPGTGGTEAFF.

This sequence joins TRBV9 and TRBJ1-2; no clear D gene. Between the trimmed V and J ends, which lost 5 bases and 4 bases, there was a span of 12 bases. The CDR3 is made up of 13 amino acids. In germline, CDR1 is SGDLS, CDR2 YYNGEE. The CDR3: CASSLRDFYGYTF. The CDR3 nucleotides are TGTGCCAGCAGTCTCAGAGACTTCTATGGCTACACCTTC.

This clone appeared a single time. The rearrangement joins TRBV5-1 to TRBJ2-3; no clear D gene. The V end was cut by 2 bases, the J end by 2 bases, with 9 bases between. The CDR3 is 14 amino acids. Germline loops: CDR1 SGHRS, CDR2 YFSETQ. CDR3 coding DNA: TGCGCCAGCAGCTTTCAACAGCTCACAGATACGCAGTATTTT. It codes for CASSFQQLTDTQYF.

The chain couples TRBV15 to TRBJ2-3, with 11 bases aligning to TRBD2. Losses at the gene ends were 5 bases for V and 9 bases for J; bases not matched to a gene: 7. This CDR3 is built from 14 residues. The germline CDR1 and CDR2 sequences are LNHNV and YYDKDF (reference sequence). The CDR3 sequence is CATSLGLAVSTQYF. In DNA, the CDR3 is TGTGCCACCAGCTTGGGACTAGCGGTTAGCACGCAGTATTTT.